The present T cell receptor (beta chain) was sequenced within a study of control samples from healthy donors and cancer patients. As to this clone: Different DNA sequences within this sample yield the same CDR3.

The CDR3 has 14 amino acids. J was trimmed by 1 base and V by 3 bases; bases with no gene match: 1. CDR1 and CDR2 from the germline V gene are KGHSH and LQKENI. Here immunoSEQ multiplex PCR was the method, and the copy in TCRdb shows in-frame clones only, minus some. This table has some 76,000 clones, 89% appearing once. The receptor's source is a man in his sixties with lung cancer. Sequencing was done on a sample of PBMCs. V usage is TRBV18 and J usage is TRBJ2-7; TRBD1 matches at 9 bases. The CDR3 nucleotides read TGTGCCAGCTCACCCGGGACAGGGTCCTACGAGCAGTACGTC. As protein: CASSPGTGSYEQYV.